This T cell receptor beta chain emerged from a study of T cells in Graves' hyperthyroidism and ophthalmopathy. Study-wide results and limits: For ophthalmopathy, model prediction preceded onset by a median about six months. Using 13 V-J features, a model discriminated ophthalmopathy from stable hyperthyroidism.

A remark on this clonotype: What it recognizes is unknown.

Trimming stripped 0 bases from V and 0 bases from J, with 6 bases between. Germline lookup yields CDR1 LNHDA and CDR2 SQIVND (reference sequence). CDR3 size: 14 residues. There were TCR beta CDR3 regions amplified from RNA transcripts. Initially, a first-round RT-PCR of the TCR CDR3 employed the HTBI primer set. TCRdb reprocessed the multiplex PCR reads with MiXCR, giving one entry per CDR3 protein. This sample has about 400,000 distinct CDR3 sequences, with under 15% found just once. The clonotype originates from a man between 18 and 29 years old with Graves' ophthalmopathy. The sequenced material came from blood. V gene TRBV19 combines with J gene TRBJ2-7; D is undetermined. This chain's CDR3 is CASSIETDSYEQYF. The CDR3 nucleotides read TGTGCCAGTAGTATAGAAACAGACTCCTACGAGCAGTACTTC.